This T cell receptor (beta chain) derives from a study of T cells expressing NK-cell markers. The study, taken as a whole, reports: Similarly, these clonotypes led the CD3+CD56-NKG2C+ fraction as well in a few donors.

From germline, CDR1 is SGHTA and CDR2 FQGNSA. This CDR3 contains 15 residues. TCRdb reanalyzed the 5' RACE reads and collapses them to one entry per CDR3 protein, without DNA. The table lists 200,000 to 300,000 distinct CDR3 sequences, with more than 3.5% in the top ten. A note on this clonotype: The antigen remains undetermined.

The clonotype originates from a woman between 18 and 70 years old in good health. V is TRBV7-2 and J is TRBJ2-2; TCRdb gives TRBD2 as the D gene, but with no DNA this cannot be confirmed. Sequenced: blood T cells: a sorted CD56 or NKG2C T cell subset, CD4+ or CD8+ T cells, or bulk PBMC T cells (not recorded which). CDR3: CASSSRARGTGELFF. Complete variable domain (other parts from reference TRBV7-2 and TRBJ2-2): GAGVSQSPSNKVTEKGKDVELRCDPISGHTALYWYRQSLGQGLEFLIYFQGNSAPDKSGLPSDRFSAERTGGSVSTLTIQRTQQEDSAVYLCASSSRARGTGELFFGEGSRLTVL.